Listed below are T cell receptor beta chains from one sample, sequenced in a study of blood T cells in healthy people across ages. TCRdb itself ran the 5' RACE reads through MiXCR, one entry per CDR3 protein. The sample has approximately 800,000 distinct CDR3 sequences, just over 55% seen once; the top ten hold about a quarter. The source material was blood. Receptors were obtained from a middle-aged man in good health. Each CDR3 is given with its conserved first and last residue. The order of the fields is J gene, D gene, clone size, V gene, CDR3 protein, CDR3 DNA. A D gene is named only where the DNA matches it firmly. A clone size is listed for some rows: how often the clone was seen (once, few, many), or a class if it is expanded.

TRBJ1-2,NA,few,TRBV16,CASSHTPGAPGYTF,TGTGCCAGCAGCCACACACCGGGGGCCCCTGGCTACACCTTC
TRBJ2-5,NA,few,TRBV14,CASSRLNPGIETQYF,TGTGCCAGCAGCCGCCTCAACCCAGGGATAGAGACCCAGTACTTC
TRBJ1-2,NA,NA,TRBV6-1,CASTGSGNYGYTF,TGTGCCAGCACCGGGTCCGGTAACTATGGCTACACCTTC
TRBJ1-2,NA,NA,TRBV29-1,CSVVGARGYTF,TGCAGCGTTGTGGGGGCCAGGGGCTACACCTTC
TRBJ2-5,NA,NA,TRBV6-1,CASSPNRSGEQYF,TGTGCCAGCAGTCCAAATCGGTCGGGGGAGCAGTACTTC
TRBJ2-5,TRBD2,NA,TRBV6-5,CASSYGLATQETQYF,TGTGCCAGCAGTTACGGACTAGCGACACAAGAGACCCAGTACTTC
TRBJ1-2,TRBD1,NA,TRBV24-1,CATSDTQGYGYTF,TGTGCCACCAGTGATACACAGGGGTATGGCTACACCTTC
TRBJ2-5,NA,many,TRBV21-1,CASSKERGVGQETQYF,TGTGCCAGCAGCAAAGAACGGGGGGTCGGGCAAGAGACCCAGTACTTC
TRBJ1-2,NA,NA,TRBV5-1,CASSSGILFYGYTF,TGCGCCAGCAGCTCTGGGATTTTGTTCTATGGCTACACCTTC
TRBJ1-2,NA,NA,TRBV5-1,CASSTGLPGYTF,TGCGCCAGCAGCACGGGACTTCCTGGCTACACCTTC
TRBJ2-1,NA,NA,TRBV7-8,CASTAFEKVMDDEQFF,TGTGCCAGCACCGCCTTTGAGAAGGTTATGGACGATGAGCAGTTCTTC
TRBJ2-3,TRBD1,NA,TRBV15,CATISGTGSTDTQYF,TGTGCCACCATATCCGGGACAGGGTCCACAGATACGCAGTATTTT
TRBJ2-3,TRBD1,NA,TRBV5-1,CASSHGQGTTDTQYF,TGCGCCAGCAGCCACGGACAGGGGACCACAGATACGCAGTATTTT
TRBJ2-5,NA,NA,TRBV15,CATSSHRVVRSQYF,TGTGCCACCAGCAGCCACAGGGTTGTTAGGTCCCAGTACTTC
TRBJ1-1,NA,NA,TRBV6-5,CASSRSQGTTEAFF,TGTGCCAGCAGTCGCTCCCAGGGGACCACTGAAGCTTTCTTT
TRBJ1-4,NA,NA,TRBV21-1,CATLASIREKLFF,TGTGCCACCTTAGCGTCGATCCGGGAAAAACTGTTTTTT
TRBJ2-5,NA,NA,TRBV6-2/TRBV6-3,CASSYGMTGVQETQYF,TGTGCCAGCAGTTACGGGATGACAGGAGTCCAAGAGACCCAGTACTTC
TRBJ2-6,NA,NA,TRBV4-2,CASSPTGHYSGANVLTF,TGTGCCAGCAGCCCTACAGGGCACTACTCTGGGGCCAACGTCCTGACTTTC
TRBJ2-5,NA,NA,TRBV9,CASSVYASGQETQYF,TGTGCCAGCAGCGTTTATGCTTCGGGGCAAGAGACCCAGTACTTC
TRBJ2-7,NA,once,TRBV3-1,CASSPPSFRGSAVEVAYNEQYF,TGTGCCAGCAGCCCCCCCTCCTTTAGGGGGTCCGCGGTAGAAGTGGCCTACAATGAGCAGTACTTC
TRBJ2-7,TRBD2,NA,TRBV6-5,CASRTLAGGLNEQYF,TGTGCCAGCAGAACGCTAGCGGGGGGGCTGAACGAGCAGTACTTC
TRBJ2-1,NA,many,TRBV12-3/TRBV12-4,CASSWGSSYNEQFF,TGCGCCAGCAGTTGGGGGAGCTCCTACAATGAGCAGTTCTTC
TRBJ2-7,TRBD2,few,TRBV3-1,CASSPRPSDGRAGNEQYF,TGTGCCAGCAGCCCCCGACCTTCGGACGGGAGGGCCGGGAACGAGCAGTACTTC
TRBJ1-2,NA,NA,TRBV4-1,CASSQDTDLYGYTF,TGCGCCAGCAGCCAAGATACAGACCTCTATGGCTACACCTTC
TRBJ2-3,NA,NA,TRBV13,CASSLTLGGATDTQYF,TGTGCCAGCAGCTTAACACTAGGGGGGGCGACAGATACGCAGTATTTT
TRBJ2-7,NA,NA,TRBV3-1,CASSPRDTQNYEQYF,TGTGCCAGCAGCCCCCGGGACACCCAAAACTACGAGCAGTACTTC